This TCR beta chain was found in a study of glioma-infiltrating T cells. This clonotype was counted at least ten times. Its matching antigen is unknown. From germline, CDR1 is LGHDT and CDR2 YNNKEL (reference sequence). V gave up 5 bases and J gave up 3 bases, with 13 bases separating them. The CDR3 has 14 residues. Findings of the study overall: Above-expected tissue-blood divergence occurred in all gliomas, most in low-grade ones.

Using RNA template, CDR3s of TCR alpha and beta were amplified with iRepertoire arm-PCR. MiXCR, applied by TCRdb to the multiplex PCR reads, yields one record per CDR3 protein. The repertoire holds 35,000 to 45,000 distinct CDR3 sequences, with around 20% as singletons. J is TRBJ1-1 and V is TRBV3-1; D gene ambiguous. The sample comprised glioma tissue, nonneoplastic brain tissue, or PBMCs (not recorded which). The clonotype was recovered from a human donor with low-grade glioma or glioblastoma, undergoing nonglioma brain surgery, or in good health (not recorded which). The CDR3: CASSLDTVDTEAFF. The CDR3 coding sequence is TGTGCCAGCAGCTTAGACACAGTCGACACTGAAGCTTTCTTT.